The 14 T cell receptor beta chains listed next were all sequenced from one sample in a study of shared clonotypes between healthy human individuals. Measured with immunoSEQ multiplex PCR; TCRdb has only the in-frame clones, and not every one. There are about 480,000 clones in the sample; over 60% occur only once, and roughly an eighth lies in the top ten. The specimen sequenced was PBMCs. Receptor source: a woman aged 40 to 50 in good health. Some clones in this sample may be carry-over from other donors' samples.

The chain uses TRBV11-2 and TRBJ2-5; 13 bases map to TRBD2. The CDR3 spans 16 residues. CDR1 is SGHAT and CDR2 is FQNNGV in the germline V gene. With 7 bases clipped from V and 3 bases from J, the junction kept 8 bases outside the gene matches. CDR3 in DNA: TGTGCCAGCACCCCCGCTGGGACTAGCGGGAAAGAGACCCAGTACTTC. Translation: CASTPAGTSGKETQYF.

The DNA of the CDR3 is TGTGCCAGCAGCTTAGGGGTCGGCGGGGATTACTACGAGCAGTACTTC. Translating gives CASSLGVGGDYYEQYF. This chain connects TRBV7-6 to TRBJ2-7; D is possibly TRBD2 (6 bases). Per the germline V gene, CDR1 is SGHVS and CDR2 is FNYEAQ. This CDR3 contains 16 residues. V lost 1 base and J 3 bases, leaving 16 bases between the germline ends.

The gene calls are TRBV11-2 and TRBJ2-2; D ambiguous. V gave up 4 bases and J gave up 8 bases, with 8 bases separating them. CDR1 and CDR2 from the germline V gene are SGHAT and FQNNGV. The CDR3 covers 12 residues. CDR3 in DNA: TGTGCCAGCAGCTCCCTGGGAGGGGAGCTGTTTTTT. Protein: CASSSLGGELFF.

The chain uses TRBV14 and TRBJ2-7, with D perhaps matching TRBD1 (5 bases). CDR1 and CDR2 (germline): SGHDN, FVKESK. V was pared by 1 base and J by 0 bases, with 13 bases between. CDR3 length: 16 amino acids. The CDR3 DNA sequence: TGTGCCAGCAGCCAAGGACAGACTTGGGTCTCCTACGAGCAGTACTTC. Translation gives CASSQGQTWVSYEQYF.

The CDR3 DNA is TGCAGCGCCCCAGCGCGGTGGGGGGGCACTGAAGCTTTCTTT. Its protein product is CSAPARWGGTEAFF. The gene calls are TRBV29-1 and TRBJ1-1; possible D gene TRBD1, 5 bases. Germline V gene data show CDR1 as SQVTM and CDR2 as ANQGSEA. CDR3 length equals 14 residues. The germline V and J ends were trimmed by 7 bases and 4 bases, with 19 bases remaining between them.

V gene TRBV28 combines with J gene TRBJ2-7; maybe TRBD1 (5 bases). Germline CDR1 reads MDHEN; CDR2 reads SYDVKM. The CDR3 runs 14 residues. Trimming cost V 6 bases and J 0 bases, with 12 bases left between them. The CDR3 loop reads CASRQETSSYEQYF. In DNA form, the CDR3 reads TGTGCCAGCAGACAGGAGACAAGCTCCTACGAGCAGTACTTC.

This sequence joins TRBV6-6 and TRBJ2-1; D might be TRBD2 (6 bases). CDR3 length: 14 residues. Germline-derived CDR1 and CDR2 are MNHNY and SVGAGI (reference sequence). Deletions cut 6 bases from V and 4 bases from J, with 13 bases between. The CDR3 nucleotides read TGTGCCAGCAGGGGACCTAGCGCATACAATGAGCAGTTCTTC. Translation: CASRGPSAYNEQFF.

The rearrangement joins TRBV28 to TRBJ2-7; 9 nucleotides align to TRBD1. This CDR3 region has 16 residues. The V and J ends lost 0 bases and 6 bases, in that order; junction bases with no gene match: 9. Looked up from germline, CDR1 is MDHEN and CDR2 is SYDVKM. CDR3 amino acids: CASSLWTGTGKSEQYF. The CDR3 region has the DNA TGTGCCAGCAGTTTATGGACCGGGACAGGGAAAAGCGAGCAGTACTTC.

This clone appeared a few times. V is TRBV19 and J is TRBJ1-4; D ambiguous. CDR3 length: 14 residues. Germline V gene data show CDR1 as LNHDA and CDR2 as SQIVND (reference sequence). V gave up 7 bases and J gave up 6 bases, with 15 bases separating them. CDR3 region: CASTGNWPYEKLFF. For the CDR3, the DNA is TGTGCCAGTACCGGGAATTGGCCCTATGAAAAACTGTTTTTT.

This clone was observed a few times. The V call is TRBV5-5, the J call TRBJ2-3; possible D gene TRBD2, 6 bases. The CDR3 covers 16 residues. Trimming left V 0 bases short and J 0 bases short, with 11 bases between. Germline lookup yields CDR1 SGHKS and CDR2 YYEKEE (reference sequence). In DNA, the CDR3 is TGTGCCAGCAGCTTGGGGCTAGCGCTTAGCACAGATACGCAGTATTTT. This translates into CASSLGLALSTDTQYF. The full variable domain, with the rest looked up from reference TRBV5-5 and TRBJ2-3, is DAGVTQSPTHLIKTRGQQVTLRCSPISGHKSVSWYQQVLGQGPQFIFQYYEKEERGRGNFPDRFSARQFPNYSSELNVNALLLGDSALYLCASSLGLALSTDTQYFGPGTRLTVL.

This clone was found a few times. V is TRBV18 and J is TRBJ1-3, with a weak D call TRBD1 (5 bases). The CDR3 totals 19 residues. V lost 3 bases, J lost 4 bases, and 25 bases lay in between. From germline, CDR1 is KGHSH and CDR2 LQKENI. The CDR3 reads CASSPQRPGALSPGNTIYF. The DNA of the CDR3 is TGTGCCAGCTCACCCCAAAGGCCTGGGGCCTTGTCCCCAGGAAACACCATATATTTT. Supplemented by reference TRBV18 and TRBJ1-3, the full variable domain reads NAGVMQNPRHLVRRRGQEARLRCSPMKGHSHVYWYRQLPEEGLKFMVYLQKENIIDESGMPKERFSAEFPKEGPSILRIQQVVRGDSAAYFCASSPQRPGALSPGNTIYFGEGSWLTVV.

Of note for this clone: An end of the junction differs from the germline gene, which may be a read error. The chain employs TRBV28 and TRBJ1-1; no reliable D call. The CDR3 consists of 13 residues. Germline V gene lookup returns CDR1 MDHEN and CDR2 SYDVKM. The CDR3 region is CASSFERVPDNTF. CDR3 DNA sequence: TGTGCCAGCAGTTTTGAACGGGTTCCTGACAACACCTTT.

V usage is TRBV28 and J usage is TRBJ1-2, with TRBD1 identical over 10 bases. Losses at the gene ends were 8 bases for V and 6 bases for J; bases not matched to a gene: 9. CDR3 size: 14 residues. Germline CDR1 MDHEN, CDR2 SYDVKM. The CDR3 nucleotides are TGTGCCAGCTGGGGACAGGGGCCTAGGGATGGCTACACCTTC. It encodes CASWGQGPRDGYTF.

Note on this clone: Other DNA sequences in the same sample also yield this CDR3. The J gene is TRBJ1-2, the V gene TRBV4-1; 10 positions agree with TRBD1. With V trimmed by 3 bases and J by 6 bases, 4 bases remained unmatched. The CDR3 consists of 14 residues. CDR1 and CDR2 from the germline V gene are MGHRA and YSYEKL. CDR3 in amino acids: CASSQPGQGNGYTF. CDR3 bases: TGCGCCAGCAGCCAGCCGGGACAGGGGAATGGCTACACCTTC.